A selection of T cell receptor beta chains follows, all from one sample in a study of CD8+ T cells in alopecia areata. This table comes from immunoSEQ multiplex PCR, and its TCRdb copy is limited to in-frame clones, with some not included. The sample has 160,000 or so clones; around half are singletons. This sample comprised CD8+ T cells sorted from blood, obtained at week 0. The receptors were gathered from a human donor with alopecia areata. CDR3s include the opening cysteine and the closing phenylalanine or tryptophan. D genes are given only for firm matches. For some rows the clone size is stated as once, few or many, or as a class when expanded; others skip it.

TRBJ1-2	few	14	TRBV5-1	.	TGCGCCAGCAGCTTGACAGGGCGTGAGGATGGCTACACCTTC	CASSLTGREDGYTF
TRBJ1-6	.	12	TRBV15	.	TGTGCCACCAGCAGAGATCCTACTGCAGTCCACTTT	CATSRDPTAVHF
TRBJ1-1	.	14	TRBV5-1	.	TGCGCCAGCAGGTTGCAGTTGGATAGCACTGAAGCTTTCTTT	CASRLQLDSTEAFF
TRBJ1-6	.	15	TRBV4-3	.	TGCGCCAGCAGCCAAGATCTTCTAACGAATTCACCCCTCCACTTT	CASSQDLLTNSPLHF
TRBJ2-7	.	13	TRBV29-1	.	TGCAGCGCCCTCGGCGAGCCGGGATACGAGCAGTACTTC	CSALGEPGYEQYF
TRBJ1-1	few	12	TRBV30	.	TGTGCCTGGAGCCCTGTGGGCACTGAAGCTTTCTTT	CAWSPVGTEAFF
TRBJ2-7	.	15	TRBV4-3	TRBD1	TGCGCCAGCAGCCGAGACAGGGGCCGGGACTACGAGCAGTACTTC	CASSRDRGRDYEQYF
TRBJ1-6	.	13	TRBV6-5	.	TGTGCCAGCAGTTACCAGTTAAGGGCGCCCCTCCACTTT	CASSYQLRAPLHF
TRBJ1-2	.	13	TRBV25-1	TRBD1	TGTGCCAGCAGTGCGGGACAGGGTAATGGCTACACCTTC	CASSAGQGNGYTF
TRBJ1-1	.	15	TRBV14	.	TGTGCCAGCAGCCAAGTAGGGGGAATGAACACTGAAGCTTTCTTT	CASSQVGGMNTEAFF
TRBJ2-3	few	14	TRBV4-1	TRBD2	TGCGCCAGCAGCTACGGACTAGCACCAGATACGCAGTATTTT	CASSYGLAPDTQYF
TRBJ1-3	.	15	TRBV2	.	TGTGCCAGTAGTGCCATTGGTGGCTCTGGAAACACCATATATTTT	CASSAIGGSGNTIYF
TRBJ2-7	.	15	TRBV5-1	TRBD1	TGCGCCAGCAGCTCCGGGACAGGGGGCTTCTACGAGCAGTACTTC	CASSSGTGGFYEQYF
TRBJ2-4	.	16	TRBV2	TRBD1	TGTGCCAGCAGACATAGACAGGGGATCATGAAAAACATTCAGTACTTC	CASRHRQGIMKNIQYF
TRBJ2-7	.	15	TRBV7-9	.	TGTGCCAGCAGTTCTGGAGGGACAGCTTACTACGAGCAGTACTTC	CASSSGGTAYYEQYF
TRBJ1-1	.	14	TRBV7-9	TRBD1	TGTGCCAGCAGCCAAGGAACAGGGGGGACTGAAGCTTTCTTT	CASSQGTGGTEAFF
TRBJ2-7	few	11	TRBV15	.	TGTGCCACCAGGGGTTCCTACGAGCAGTACTTC	CATRGSYEQYF
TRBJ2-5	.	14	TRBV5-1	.	TGCGCCAGCAGCTTGGACGGGAACGGTGAGACCCAGTACTTC	CASSLDGNGETQYF
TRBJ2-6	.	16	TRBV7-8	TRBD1	TGTGCCAGCAGCAGTCACAGGGGGGCTGGGGCCAACGTCCTGACTTTC	CASSSHRGAGANVLTF
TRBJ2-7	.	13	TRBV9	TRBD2	TGTGCCAGCAGCCGGAGCGGGGGGGCCGAGCAGTACTTC	CASSRSGGAEQYF
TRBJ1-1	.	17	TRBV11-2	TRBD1	TGTGCCAGCAGCTTTCCACAGGGGCAGATAATGAACACTGAAGCTTTCTTT	CASSFPQGQIMNTEAFF
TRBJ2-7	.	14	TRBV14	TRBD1	TGTGCCAGCAGCGAAGGGACAGGCGCCTACGAGCAGTACTTC	CASSEGTGAYEQYF
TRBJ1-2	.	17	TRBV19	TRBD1	TGTGCCAGTAGTGACAGAGACCGGGGACAGGGAGGCTATGGCTACACCTTC	CASSDRDRGQGGYGYTF
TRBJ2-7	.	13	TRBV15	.	TGTGCCACCAGCAGGGCAGGGGACTACGAGCAGTACTTC	CATSRAGDYEQYF
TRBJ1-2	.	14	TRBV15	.	TGTGCCACCAGCAGAGATCGAGACAGGCAGGGCTACACCTTC	CATSRDRDRQGYTF
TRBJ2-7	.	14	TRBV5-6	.	TGTGCCAGCAGCTTGGCCGGGGGATCCTACGAGCAGTACTTC	CASSLAGGSYEQYF
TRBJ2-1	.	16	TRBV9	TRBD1	TGTGCCAGCACCCTGGGACAGGGACTTTCAGGTCATTTCCCGTTCTTC	CASTLGQGLSGHFPFF
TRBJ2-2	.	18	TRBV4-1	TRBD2	TGCGCCAGCAGCCAACCGATGGGTACTAGCGGGGCCTCCGGGGAGCTGTTTTTT	CASSQPMGTSGASGELFF
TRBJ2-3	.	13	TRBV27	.	TGTGCCAGCAGTCTGACTCCACAGGATACGCAGTATTTT	CASSLTPQDTQYF
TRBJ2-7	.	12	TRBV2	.	TGTGCCAGCAGTGGGACCACCTACGAGCAGTACTTC	CASSGTTYEQYF
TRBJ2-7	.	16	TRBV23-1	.	TGCGCCAGCAGTCAACCCCCTAGTTGTCGCTCCTACGAGCAGTACTTC	CASSQPPSCRSYEQYF
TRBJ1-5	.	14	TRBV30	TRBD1	TGTGCCTGCAGGGGGACAGGGGCATCTCAGCCCCAGCATTTT	CACRGTGASQPQHF
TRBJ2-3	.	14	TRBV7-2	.	TGTGCCAGCAGAGGGGGAGGCGACACAGATACGCAGTATTTT	CASRGGGDTDTQYF
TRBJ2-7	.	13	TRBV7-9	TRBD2	TGTGCCAGCAGCCATGGGGGGGTCAGCGAGCAGTACTTC	CASSHGGVSEQYF
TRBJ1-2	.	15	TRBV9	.	TGTGCCAGCAGCGTAGACCCGGGGACTAACTATGGCTACACCTTC	CASSVDPGTNYGYTF
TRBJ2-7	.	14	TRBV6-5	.	TGTGCCAGCAGACAGACCCGGAGTAAGAACGAGCAGTACTTC	CASRQTRSKNEQYF
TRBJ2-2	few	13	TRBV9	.	TGTGCCAGCAGCGTAGGACACGCCGGGGAGCTGTTTTTT	CASSVGHAGELFF
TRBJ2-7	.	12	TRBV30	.	TGTGCCTGGAGTCTAGGGGTCTACGAGCAGTACTTC	CAWSLGVYEQYF
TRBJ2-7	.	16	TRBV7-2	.	TGTGCCAGCAGTAGAACTCCGGGACCACTAGGATACGAGCAGTACTTC	CASSRTPGPLGYEQYF
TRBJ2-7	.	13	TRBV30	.	TGTGCCTGGAGTGTCCAGGTCAACTACGAGCAGTACTTC	CAWSVQVNYEQYF
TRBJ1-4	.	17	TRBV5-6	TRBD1	TGTGCCAGCAGCTTTGGTCTCCCGGGACAGGCCAATGAAAAACTGTTTTTT	CASSFGLPGQANEKLFF
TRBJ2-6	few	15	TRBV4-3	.	TGCGCCAGCAGCCAAGGGGCGTTGGGGGCCAACGTCCTGACTTTC	CASSQGALGANVLTF
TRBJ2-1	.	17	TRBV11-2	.	TGTGCCAGCAGCTCTTTTCCTAGCTTTCGTCTAGCAGGAGGGGGGTTCTTC	CASSSFPSFRLAGGGFF
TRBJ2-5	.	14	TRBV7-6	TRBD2	TGTGCCAGCAGCACCGGGGGGTACCAAGAGACCCAGTACTTC	CASSTGGYQETQYF
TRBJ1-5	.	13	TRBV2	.	TGTGCCAGCACTGGGGATAGCAATCAGCCCCAGCATTTT	CASTGDSNQPQHF
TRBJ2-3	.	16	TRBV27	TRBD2	TGTGCCAGCAGTCACGCATTAGCGGGTACCACAGATACGCAGTATTTT	CASSHALAGTTDTQYF